A selection of T cell receptor beta chains follows, all from one sample in a study of cytomegalovirus exposure and HLA in healthy donors. Only in-frame clones appear in the TCRdb table, and some are missing; sequencing was by immunoSEQ multiplex PCR. The sample contains about 120,000 clones, approximately 78% of which appear only once. Source material: PBMCs. The receptors were gathered from a man aged 40-50 years in good health and CMV-seronegative. The CDR3 runs from the conserved cysteine through the conserved F or W. The D gene is left open where the match is weak. Clone size, where shown, is once, few, many, or a class for clones that have expanded.

abundance	v_gene	j_gene	d_gene	CDR3nt	CDR3aa
NA	TRBV7-9	TRBJ2-3	TRBD2	TGTGCCAGCGCCAGGGAAGCGGGATGGACAGATACGCAGTATTTT	CASAREAGWTDTQYF
few	TRBV30	TRBJ1-2	NA	TGTGCGCGGGAGCGGGTGTTTGGCTACACCTTC	CARERVFGYTF
NA	TRBV4-1	TRBJ2-2	TRBD1	TGCGCCAGCAGCCTTTGGCAGGGGGATCGCACCGGGGAGCTGTTTTTT	CASSLWQGDRTGELFF
NA	TRBV2	TRBJ2-7	TRBD1	TGTGCCAGCAGTGAAAGGGGGCCATACGAGCAGTACTTC	CASSERGPYEQYF
NA	TRBV28	TRBJ1-2	NA	TGTGCCAGCAGACCGCCCCTATACCATGGCTACACCTTC	CASRPPLYHGYTF
NA	TRBV6-1	TRBJ2-5	NA	TGTGCCAGCAGTGAAGATGCTGGGGGGCAGGGGGCCCAGTACTTC	CASSEDAGGQGAQYF
NA	TRBV27	TRBJ2-3	NA	TGTGCCAGCGGGGGACTGAGCACAGATACGCAGTATTTT	CASGGLSTDTQYF
few	TRBV5-6	TRBJ1-1	TRBD1	TGTGCCAGCAGATTGCTCCCGGGACAGGGGAACACTGAAGCTTTCTTT	CASRLLPGQGNTEAFF
NA	TRBV2	TRBJ1-4	NA	TGTGCCAGCAATGTACAGGGTCCTCTGGGTGAAAAACTGTTTTTT	CASNVQGPLGEKLFF
NA	TRBV7-6	TRBJ2-5	TRBD2	TGTGCCAGCAGCTCCGGAGCGGGAGCCAGGGATCGGTACTTC	CASSSGAGARDRYF
NA	TRBV2	TRBJ1-6	NA	TGTGCCAGCATAGCTCCTAATCCCGGGGAAAATTCACCCCTCCACTTT	CASIAPNPGENSPLHF
NA	TRBV10-2	TRBJ2-5	NA	TGCGCCAGCGGGTTACAGAAAGAGACCCAGTACTTC	CASGLQKETQYF
NA	TRBV5-4	TRBJ2-6	NA	TGTGCCAGCAGCTTCCGACCAGTCTCTGGGGCCAACGGCCTGACTTTC	CASSFRPVSGANGLTF
few	TRBV28	TRBJ2-7	TRBD1	TGTGCCAGCAGTTTTCCCAGCAGGGGGCGCGGCGAGCAGTACTTC	CASSFPSRGRGEQYF
once	TRBV7-9	TRBJ1-1	NA	TGTGCCAGCAGCTTCTCCGGGGGAGGAACTGAAGCTTTCTTT	CASSFSGGGTEAFF
few	TRBV9	TRBJ2-7	NA	TGTGCCAGCAGCGTAGGAGGGTATCAAGGCGAGCAGTACTTC	CASSVGGYQGEQYF
NA	TRBV7-2	TRBJ2-5	TRBD2	TGTGCCAGCAGCTTCTGGACAGCGGGGGGGCAAGAGACCCAGTACTTC	CASSFWTAGGQETQYF
once	TRBV10-2	TRBJ1-1	NA	TGCGCCAGCAGTGAGGGGGGAGGGAGGCAAGTGGCTTTCTTT	CASSEGGGRQVAFF
NA	TRBV27	TRBJ2-7	NA	TGTGCCAGCAGTTTATTCGGCGGGGCAGGTTACGAGCAGTACTTC	CASSLFGGAGYEQYF
NA	TRBV5-1	TRBJ1-1	TRBD1	TGCGCCAGCAGGGGGGACAGGGCTGAAGCTTTCTTT	CASRGDRAEAFF
few	TRBV12-5	TRBJ2-2	TRBD1	TGTGCTAGTGGTTTGAGACTGGGGACAGTTAACACCGGGGAGCTGTTTTTT	CASGLRLGTVNTGELFF
once	TRBV5-1	TRBJ2-3	NA	TGCGCCAGCAGCTTGGCAGGGACTAGCACAGATACGCAGTATTTT	CASSLAGTSTDTQYF
NA	TRBV7-9	TRBJ1-5	NA	TGTGCCAGCAGCTGGGGGGGGGTCAATCAGCCCCAGCATTTT	CASSWGGVNQPQHF
few	TRBV6-5	TRBJ2-7	TRBD1	TGTGCCAGCAGCCTTACCGGGACAGGGAAATACGAGCAGTACTTC	CASSLTGTGKYEQYF
NA	TRBV7-2	TRBJ2-3	TRBD2	TGTGCCAGCAGCTTAAGTAACAGCGGGAGTTATACGCAGTATTTT	CASSLSNSGSYTQYF
NA	TRBV19	TRBJ2-2	TRBD2	TGTGCCAGTAGACCCAGCGGGGGGAACACCGGGGAGCTGTTTTTT	CASRPSGGNTGELFF
few	TRBV27	TRBJ1-2	NA	TGTGCCAGCAGTACCCGGGCGGGTTTGGGTGGCTACACCTTC	CASSTRAGLGGYTF
NA	TRBV25-1	TRBJ2-7	NA	TGTGCCAGCGGCAGGGGATTACCGTTCTACGAGCAGTACTTC	CASGRGLPFYEQYF
NA	TRBV9	TRBJ2-5	TRBD2	TGTGCCAGCAGCGTTAGGTCGGGGGGGCACCGGGGGGAGACCCAGTACTTC	CASSVRSGGHRGETQYF
NA	TRBV4-1	TRBJ2-1	NA	TGCGCCAGCAGCCAGGGCATAGGGGTCAATGAGCAGTTCTTC	CASSQGIGVNEQFF
NA	TRBV5-5	TRBJ2-7	NA	TGTGCCAGCAGCTTGGCGGCGTCGGGGTCCGCTTACTACGAGCAGTACTTC	CASSLAASGSAYYEQYF
NA	TRBV2	TRBJ1-5	TRBD1	TGTGCCAGCAGTGGACAGGGGGGATTTCAGCCCCAGCATTTT	CASSGQGGFQPQHF
NA	TRBV19	TRBJ1-6	NA	TGTGCCAGTAGTCTCTCCGGCGGGGGCTCACCCCTCCACTTT	CASSLSGGGSPLHF
NA	TRBV19	TRBJ2-7	TRBD2	TGTGCCAGTAGTCCGAGACTAGCGGGAGGTGGCGAGCAGTACTTC	CASSPRLAGGGEQYF
NA	TRBV30	TRBJ1-5	NA	TGTGCCTGGAGTAATTGGACAGAAAAAAATCAGCCCCAGCATTTT	CAWSNWTEKNQPQHF
NA	TRBV7-9	TRBJ1-1	NA	TGTGCCAGCAGCTTAGATATGAACACTGAAGCTTTCTTT	CASSLDMNTEAFF
NA	TRBV5-1	TRBJ2-1	TRBD1	TGCGCCAGCAGCTTCGGACAGGAGTACAATGAGCAGTTCTTC	CASSFGQEYNEQFF
NA	TRBV5-1	TRBJ1-1	NA	TGCGCCAGCAGCCCCACCCATCCTAACAGTGAAGCTTTCTTT	CASSPTHPNSEAFF
NA	TRBV15	TRBJ1-1	NA	TGTGCCACCAGCAGAATATCGAACACTGAAGCTTTCTTT	CATSRISNTEAFF
few	TRBV5-1	TRBJ2-7	NA	TGCGCCAGCTCGCCCGGAGGAGACGGTGCCGAGCAGTACTTC	CASSPGGDGAEQYF
NA	TRBV10-1	TRBJ1-1	NA	TGCGCCAGCAGTGAGAGACAGAACACTGAAGCTTTCTTT	CASSERQNTEAFF
NA	TRBV7-3	TRBJ2-3	TRBD2	TGTGCCAGCAGCCCGTACGGGGTAGCGGGGAGCACAGATACGCAGTATTTT	CASSPYGVAGSTDTQYF
NA	TRBV10-1	TRBJ1-3	TRBD1	TGCGCCAGCAGTCCTGGGACAGGTGGAAACACCATATATTTT	CASSPGTGGNTIYF
once	TRBV15	TRBJ1-6	NA	TGTGCCACCAGCAGCGGTTTCTCCAATTCACCCCTCCACTTT	CATSSGFSNSPLHF
NA	TRBV7-8	TRBJ1-5	TRBD1	TGTGCCAGCAGCCAACAAGGACAGGGGGTTGGATATAGCAATCAGCCCCAGCATTTT	CASSQQGQGVGYSNQPQHF
NA	TRBV7-8	TRBJ2-7	TRBD2	TGTGCCAGCAGCTTACAGGGGACTAGCTCTAGCGAGCAGTACTTC	CASSLQGTSSSEQYF